The next 8 T cell receptor beta chains were all read from a single sample in a study of T cell responses to AZD1222 COVID-19 vaccine (dated by TCRdb to the early 2020s). To prepare the library, the immunoSEQ multiplex PCR assay was applied. TCRdb re-hosts the immuneACCESS table, in-frame sequences only. Its copies lack some clones; in the studies checked, an unresolved V gene accounts for under half of them, and the cause for the rest is not known. The sample data list 120,000 to 150,000 clones, and approximately 95% of these were observed just once. Of the sample, 0.91% falls within the top ten clones. The time point tag for this specimen amounts to: baseline before first vaccination. Read against the paper, the sample's treatment or condition label means: meningococcal conjugate vaccine given as trial control. This material consisted of peripheral blood, taken on day 0 of MenACWY control vaccination. Source of these receptors: an adult in good health.

This rearrangement joins TRBV7-9 to TRBJ2-2; D is uncertain. This CDR3 comprises 12 residues. Trimming took 3 bases from V and 6 from J, leaving 5 bases between them. CDR1 and CDR2 (germline): SEHNR, FQNEAQ (reference sequence). The CDR3 coding sequence is TGTGCCAGCAGCTTTGGGGCCGGGGAGCTGTTTTTT. The encoded protein is CASSFGAGELFF.

J is TRBJ1-2 and V is TRBV18; 12 bases line up with TRBD1. The CDR3 has 18 amino acids. CDR1 is KGHSH, CDR2 LQKENI, per germline. V dropped 2 bases and J dropped 2; count of bases not matched to a gene: 9. The CDR3 DNA is TGTGCCAGCTCACCAGGGACAGGGGGCGCGGTTACGAACTATGGCTACACCTTC. It codes for CASSPGTGGAVTNYGYTF.

This clone appeared a single time. The chain recombines TRBV29-1 with TRBJ1-1; D is unclear. The CDR3 has 11 residues. V was clipped by 4 bases and J by 1 base, with 4 bases between them. In germline, CDR1 is SQVTM, CDR2 ANQGSEA. In DNA, the CDR3 is TGCAGCGTTGTTGGGAACACTGAAGCTTTCTTT. Its translation: CSVVGNTEAFF.

The V call is TRBV2, the J call TRBJ2-1, with 12 bases that match TRBD2. The CDR3 has 12 amino acids. Germline CDR1 reads SNHLY; CDR2 reads FYNNEI. V lost 10 bases and J lost 8; bases outside the gene matches: 3. The CDR3 DNA sequence: TGTGCCACTAGCGGGGGGGATGATGAGCAGTTCTTC. It codes for CATSGGDDEQFF.

The chain combines TRBV2 with TRBJ1-1; D not resolved. This CDR3 contains 13 residues. The V gene's germline CDR1 is SNHLY and CDR2 FYNNEI. Trimming took off 7 bases at V and 0 bases at J, with 9 bases between the two ends. The CDR3 here is CASKADLNTEAFF. CDR3 in DNA: TGTGCCAGCAAGGCGGATTTGAACACTGAAGCTTTCTTT.

The rearrangement joins TRBV4-2 to TRBJ1-3; 8 positions match TRBD1. The V segment lost 4 bases and the J segment 4 bases; nucleotides outside the gene matches: 12. The CDR3 totals 17 residues. CDR1 LGHNA and CDR2 YNFKEQ come from the germline V gene. This CDR3 reads CASSRSGPGGEGNTIYF. Here the CDR3 DNA reads TGTGCCAGCAGCCGTTCGGGACCAGGGGGCGAAGGAAACACCATATATTTT.

The chain combines TRBV28 with TRBJ1-5; tentative D call: TRBD1 (6 bases). This CDR3 has 16 residues. V dropped 6 bases and J dropped 0 bases, with 15 bases sitting between them. Germline values: CDR1 MDHEN, CDR2 SYDVKM. In DNA, the CDR3 is TGTGCCAGCAGCAGGACAGAAAATTATAGCAATCAGCCCCAGCATTTT. Amino acid sequence: CASSRTENYSNQPQHF.

The V and J genes are TRBV5-1 and TRBJ1-2; D gene unclear. The CDR3 sequence is 15 residues long. Trimming removed 0 bases from V and 3 bases from J, with 12 bases in between. Germline V gene sequence: CDR1 SGHRS, CDR2 YFSETQ. The chain's CDR3 is CASSLAGSTDYGYTF. The DNA for the CDR3 is TGCGCCAGCAGCTTGGCCGGATCGACGGACTATGGCTACACCTTC.